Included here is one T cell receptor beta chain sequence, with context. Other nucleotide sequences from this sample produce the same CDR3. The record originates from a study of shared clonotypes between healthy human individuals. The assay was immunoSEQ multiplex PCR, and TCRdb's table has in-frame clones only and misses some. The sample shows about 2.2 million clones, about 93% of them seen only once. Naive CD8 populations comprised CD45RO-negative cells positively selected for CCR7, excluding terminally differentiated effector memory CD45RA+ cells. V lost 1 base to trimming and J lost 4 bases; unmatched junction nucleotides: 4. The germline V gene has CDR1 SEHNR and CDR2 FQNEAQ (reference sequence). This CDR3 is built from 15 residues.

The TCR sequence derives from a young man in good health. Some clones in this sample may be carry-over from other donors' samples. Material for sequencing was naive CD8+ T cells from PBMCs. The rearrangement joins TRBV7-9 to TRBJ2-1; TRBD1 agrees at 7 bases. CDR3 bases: TGTGCCAGCAGCTTAGTAGGGGGCTTATACAATGAGCAGTTCTTC. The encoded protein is CASSLVGGLYNEQFF.